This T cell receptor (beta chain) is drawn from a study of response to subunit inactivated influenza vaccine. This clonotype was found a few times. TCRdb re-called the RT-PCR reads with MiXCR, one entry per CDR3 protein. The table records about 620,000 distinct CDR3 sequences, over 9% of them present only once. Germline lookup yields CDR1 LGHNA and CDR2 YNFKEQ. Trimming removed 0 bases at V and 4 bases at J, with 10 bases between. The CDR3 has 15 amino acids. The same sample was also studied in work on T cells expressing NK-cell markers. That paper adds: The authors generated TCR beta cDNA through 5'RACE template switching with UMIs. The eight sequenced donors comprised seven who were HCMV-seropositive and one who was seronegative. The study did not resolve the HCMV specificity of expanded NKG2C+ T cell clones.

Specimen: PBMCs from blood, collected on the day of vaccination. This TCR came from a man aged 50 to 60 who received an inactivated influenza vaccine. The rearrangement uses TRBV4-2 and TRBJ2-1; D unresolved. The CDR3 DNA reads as TGTGCCAGCAGCCAAGATCCTGACGTATACAATGAGCAGTTCTTC. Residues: CASSQDPDVYNEQFF.